Shown below are 18 T cell receptor beta chains from a single sample sequenced in a study of blood T cell repertoires in COVID-19. Produced via immunoSEQ multiplex PCR; TCRdb's table is partial and in-frame only. This sample has over 200,000 clones, with roughly 80% found just once. The specimen was PBMCs or T cells enriched from blood (not recorded which). The receptor set was obtained from a man aged 55 to 70 who had recovered from COVID-19.

The rearrangement uses TRBV11-2 and TRBJ2-7; TRBD2 matches 9 bases. This CDR3 has 14 amino acids. In germline, CDR1 is SGHAT, CDR2 FQNNGV. The junction had 4 bases not matched to a gene; V was cut back by 1 base and J by 6 bases. CDR3 residues: CASSLGLAGSEQYF. CDR3 nucleotides: TGTGCCAGCAGCTTAGGTCTAGCGGGGAGCGAGCAGTACTTC.

The rearrangement uses TRBV4-3 and TRBJ2-3; D perhaps matches TRBD1 (6 bases). The germline V and J ends were trimmed by 4 bases and 6 bases, with 17 bases remaining between them. CDR1 and CDR2 (germline): LGHNA, YSLEER. This CDR3 has 15 amino acids. The CDR3 region has the DNA TGCGCCAGCAGCCGAGAACAGGGTATCGTGGATACGCAGTATTTT. It encodes CASSREQGIVDTQYF.

The rearrangement joins TRBV7-9 to TRBJ1-1; TRBD1 is a possible D gene (6 bases). The CDR3 is 15 amino acids. Trimming shortened V by 5 bases and J by 3 bases, and 16 bases separated the two germline ends. Germline CDR1 and CDR2: SEHNR and FQNEAQ (reference sequence). In DNA, the CDR3 is TGTGCCAGCAGCCCCGGGGCAGGGGCGGACACTGAAGCTTTCTTT. Amino acid sequence: CASSPGAGADTEAFF.

This clone has more than one count but fewer than ten. The chain links TRBV2 to TRBJ2-7; TRBD1 agrees at 8 bases. V shed 7 bases and J 6 bases; nucleotides not matched to a gene: 8. CDR3 length: 13 amino acids. Per the germline V gene, CDR1 is SNHLY and CDR2 is FYNNEI. The CDR3 is CASKLDRASEQYF. The CDR3 nucleotides are TGTGCCAGCAAATTGGACAGGGCCTCCGAGCAGTACTTC.

V usage is TRBV19 and J usage is TRBJ1-6; unclear D gene. The CDR3 length is 14 residues. CDR1 and CDR2 (germline): LNHDA, SQIVND (reference sequence). V lost 5 bases, J lost 4 bases, and 9 bases lay in between. The CDR3 is CASSSGIYNSPLHF. The CDR3 DNA reads as TGTGCCAGTAGTTCGGGGATTTATAATTCACCCCTCCACTTT.

The chain employs TRBV30 and TRBJ1-1, with D hard to call. This CDR3 region has 12 residues. CDR1 is GTSNPN, CDR2 SVGIG, per germline (reference sequence). V lost 4 bases to trimming and J lost 8 bases, with 14 bases between them. CDR3 DNA: TGTGCCTGGACTCTGGGAGGGCCAGAAGCTTTCTTT. It translates to CAWTLGGPEAFF.

The gene calls are TRBV6-5 and TRBJ2-5; D is perhaps TRBD2 (5 bases). Germline loops: CDR1 MNHEY, CDR2 SVGAGI. The CDR3 is made up of 14 amino acids. Trimming took 0 bases from V and 5 from J, leaving 10 bases between them. The CDR3 DNA is TGTGCCAGCAGTTACTCACTAGGCGGGGAGACCCAGTACTTC. Translation: CASSYSLGGETQYF.

The rearrangement uses TRBV5-8 and TRBJ2-7, with D maybe TRBD2 (5 bases). The V end was cut by 2 bases, the J end by 2 bases, with 8 bases between. Germline CDR1 and CDR2: SGHTS and YDEGEE. CDR3 length: 13 amino acids. The CDR3 nucleotides read TGTGCCAGCAGCTTCGAGGGTGCCTACGAGCAGTACTTC. Residues: CASSFEGAYEQYF. The full variable domain, with the rest looked up from reference TRBV5-8 and TRBJ2-7, is EAGVTQSPTHLIKTRGQQATLRCSPISGHTSVYWYQQALGLGLQFLLWYDEGEERNRGNFPPRFSGRQFPNYSSELNVNALELEDSALYLCASSFEGAYEQYFGPGTRLTVT.

The V call is TRBV5-8, the J call TRBJ1-6; D might be TRBD1 (5 bases). Germline V CDR1 and CDR2: SGHTS, YDEGEE. The V and J ends lost 2 bases and 7 bases respectively, with 16 bases between them. CDR3 length equals 16 residues. CDR3 in DNA: TGTGCCAGCAGCTTAGCCGCGGGACGGTTAAATTCACCCCTCCACTTT. Its protein product is CASSLAAGRLNSPLHF.

The chain recombines TRBV19 with TRBJ2-2; 10 nucleotides agree with TRBD2. Germline trimming cut 1 base from V and 5 bases from J; bases unmatched to any gene: 16. This CDR3 contains 20 residues. Germline lookup yields CDR1 LNHDA and CDR2 SQIVND (reference sequence). This CDR3 is CASSIVPRASGGRGTGELFF. The CDR3 nucleotides are TGTGCCAGTAGTATAGTCCCGAGGGCTAGCGGGGGTCGGGGGACCGGGGAGCTGTTTTTT.

The chain combines TRBV4-3 with TRBJ2-7; TRBD1 might be the D (5 bases). The CDR3 spans 13 residues. V dropped 0 bases and J dropped 6 bases, with 9 bases sitting between them. Germline CDR1 LGHNA, CDR2 YSLEER. The DNA for the CDR3 is TGCGCCAGCAGCCAAGATCCAGGGTTCGAGCAGTACTTC. It yields the protein CASSQDPGFEQYF.

This clone was recorded a few times. The gene calls are TRBV2 and TRBJ1-5; 7 nucleotides line up with TRBD1. V lost 9 bases, J lost 3 bases, and 5 bases stayed unmatched. In germline, CDR1 is SNHLY, CDR2 FYNNEI. The CDR3 loop spans 13 amino acids. CDR3 protein: CASGQEYNQPQHF. In nucleotides, the CDR3 is TGTGCCAGTGGACAGGAATACAATCAGCCCCAGCATTTT.

This clone was observed once. The chain joins TRBV7-2 to TRBJ1-6; 12 bases line up with TRBD1. The CDR3 runs to 15 residues. CDR1 and CDR2 from the germline V gene are SGHTA and FQGNSA. The ends lost 5 bases at V and 10 bases at J; junction bases unmatched: 6. The CDR3 loop reads CASSGRDRGRSPLHF. The CDR3 DNA reads as TGTGCCAGCAGCGGAAGGGACAGGGGGCGATCACCCCTCCACTTT.

The chain couples TRBV19 to TRBJ1-5; maybe TRBD1 (5 bases). Trimming removed 5 bases from V and 0 bases from J, with 14 bases in between. This CDR3 region has 16 residues. The germline V gene encodes CDR1 LNHDA and CDR2 SQIVND (reference sequence). CDR3 region: CASSATPGNSNQPQHF. In DNA, the CDR3 is TGTGCCAGTAGTGCCACCCCAGGGAATAGCAATCAGCCCCAGCATTTT.

J is TRBJ1-2 and V is TRBV7-9, with D uncertain. The CDR3 totals 14 residues. V lost 4 bases to trimming and J lost 1 base, with 10 bases between them. In germline, CDR1 is SEHNR, CDR2 FQNEAQ (reference sequence). The CDR3 protein is CASSSRAFNYGYTF. CDR3 in DNA: TGTGCCAGCAGCTCGCGGGCCTTTAACTATGGCTACACCTTC.

The rearrangement links TRBV15 to TRBJ1-4; D may be TRBD1 (5 bases). The ends were cut back, 1 base at V and 3 bases at J, with 6 bases in the middle. The CDR3 covers 14 residues. CDR1 is LNHNV, CDR2 YYDKDF, per germline (reference sequence). CDR3 nucleotide sequence: TGTGCCACCAGCAGAGGGGGGGCTAATGAAAAACTGTTTTTT. Translation: CATSRGGANEKLFF.

This clone was picked up a small number of times. The same CDR3 also results from other DNA sequences found in this sample. The CDR3 loop reads CASSLGQGGEKLFF. The CDR3 DNA reads as TGCGCCAGCAGCTTGGGGCAGGGTGGGGAAAAACTGTTTTTT. This sequence joins TRBV5-1 and TRBJ1-4, with TRBD1 as a possible D gene (5 bases). The V end lost 0 bases, the J end lost 8 bases, and 11 bases lay between the germline ends. This CDR3 contains 14 residues. The germline gives CDR1 SGHRS, CDR2 YFSETQ. Variable domain in full (rest from reference TRBV5-1 and TRBJ1-4): KAGVTQTPRYLIKTRGQQVTLSCSPISGHRSVSWYQQTPGQGLQFLFEYFSETQRNKGNFPGRFSGRQFSNSRSEMNVSTLELGDSALYLCASSLGQGGEKLFFGSGTQLSVL.

A remark on this clone: The identical CDR3 is also encoded by other nucleotide sequences in the sample. This chain uses TRBV3-1 (or the pseudogene TRBV3-2) with TRBJ1-1; D unresolved. V was cut by 1 base and J by 0 bases, with 3 bases left in between. CDR1 is LGHDT, CDR2 YNNKEL, per germline (reference sequence). This CDR3 is 13 amino acids long. The CDR3, as DNA: TGTGCCAGCAGCCAAGGCGTGAACACTGAAGCTTTCTTT. Amino acid sequence: CASSQGVNTEAFF.